The rows below give T cell receptor beta chains drawn from one sample of a study of Graves' ophthalmopathy and Graves' hyperthyroidism. TCRdb called the multiplex PCR reads again in MiXCR, with one record for every CDR3 protein. Among about 220,000 distinct CDR3 sequences listed, around a fifth were seen once. Material for sequencing was peripheral blood. These TCRs come from a woman between 45 and 60 years old with Graves' ophthalmopathy. The CDR3 runs from the conserved cysteine through the conserved F or W. D genes are given only for firm matches. Only part of the rows carry a size: once, few, many, or a class if the clone is expanded.

clone_size	d_call	j_call	v_call	cdr3_aa	cdr3_nt
-	-	TRBJ2-5	TRBV6-1	CASSPGRRRTYQETQYF	TGTGCCAGCAGTCCGGGGCGGAGACGGACGTACCAAGAGACCCAGTACTTC
many	-	TRBJ1-1	TRBV12-3/TRBV12-4	CASTQGGLGRGNTEAFF	TGTGCCAGCACCCAAGGAGGGCTTGGTAGGGGGAACACTGAAGCTTTCTTT
many	-	TRBJ2-2	TRBV27	CASRRGGGLNTGELFF	TGTGCCAGCAGGAGGGGGGGAGGGCTGAACACCGGGGAGCTGTTTTTT
many	-	TRBJ2-7	TRBV12-3/TRBV12-4	CASSLARRVYYEQYF	TGTGCCAGCAGTTTAGCCCGGAGGGTCTACTACGAGCAGTACTTC
many	TRBD1	TRBJ2-7	TRBV7-9	CASSPGQSYEQYF	TGTGCCAGCAGCCCGGGACAGTCCTACGAGCAGTACTTC
many	-	TRBJ1-5	TRBV27	CASSEEGYSNQPQHF	TGTGCCAGCAGTGAGGAGGGCTATAGCAATCAGCCCCAGCATTTT
many	TRBD1	TRBJ2-4	TRBV28	CAGSFEGGRNIQYF	TGTGCCGGCAGTTTCGAAGGGGGCCGCAACATTCAGTACTTC
many	-	TRBJ2-7	TRBV27	CASSLEGGPTYEQYF	TGTGCCAGCAGCCTTGAGGGGGGCCCAACCTACGAGCAGTACTTC
many	-	TRBJ1-1	TRBV5-1	CASHLTGMNTEAFF	TGCGCCAGCCACCTGACCGGAATGAACACTGAAGCTTTCTTT
-	-	TRBJ1-5	TRBV6-1	CASSAGTALQPQHF	TGTGCCAGCAGTGCAGGGACCGCCCTTCAGCCCCAGCATTTT
many	TRBD1	TRBJ2-5	TRBV28	CASSFRGQGAKTQYF	TGTGCCAGCAGTTTCAGGGGACAGGGGGCGAAGACCCAGTACTTC
-	TRBD2	TRBJ2-7	TRBV12-3/TRBV12-4	CASSRLAGGGEQYF	TGTGCCAGCAGTCGACTAGCGGGAGGGGGAGAGCAGTACTTC
many	-	TRBJ1-2	TRBV2	CASTLTDSFYGYTF	TGTGCCAGCACCCTGACCGACAGCTTCTATGGCTACACCTTC
many	-	TRBJ1-6	TRBV20-1	CSASGGRNSPLHF	TGCAGTGCTAGCGGGGGGCGGAATTCACCCCTCCACTTT
many	-	TRBJ1-1	TRBV12-3/TRBV12-4	CASSLRALNTEAFF	TGTGCCAGCAGTTTGAGGGCCTTGAACACTGAAGCTTTCTTT
many	TRBD1	TRBJ1-5	TRBV7-8	CASGTGVNQPQHF	TGTGCCTCCGGGACAGGGGTCAATCAGCCCCAGCATTTT
many	-	TRBJ2-2	TRBV28	CASRPRQWGPRANTGELFF	TGTGCCAGCAGACCCCGCCAGTGGGGACCCCGCGCGAACACCGGGGAGCTGTTTTTT
many	TRBD1	TRBJ1-1	TRBV29-1	CSVQNRGKAEAFF	TGCAGCGTTCAAAACAGGGGAAAGGCTGAAGCTTTCTTT
many	-	TRBJ1-2	TRBV18	CASSPTRELGYTF	TGTGCCAGCTCACCAACCAGAGAGTTGGGCTACACCTTC
-	-	TRBJ1-5	TRBV2	CASSEKMGGAGDLEPQHF	TGTGCCAGCAGTGAAAAAATGGGTGGTGCTGGAGACTTGGAGCCCCAGCATTTT
-	-	TRBJ1-1	TRBV28	CASSLIPPRLGAEAFF	TGTGCCAGCAGTTTAATCCCCCCCCGTTTAGGCGCTGAAGCTTTCTTT
-	-	TRBJ2-7	TRBV6-5	CASSYSSEIYF	TGTGCCAGCAGTTACTCATCCGAGATTTACTTC
many	-	TRBJ2-4	TRBV2	CASKGAKNIQYF	TGTGCCAGCAAGGGAGCCAAAAACATTCAGTACTTC
many	-	TRBJ2-7	TRBV5-1	CASSPGGAPYEQYF	TGTGCCAGCTCACCGGGTGGGGCTCCCTACGAGCAGTACTTC
many	-	TRBJ1-1	TRBV6-5	CASSYKANTEAFF	TGTGCCAGCAGTTATAAGGCGAACACTGAAGCTTTCTTT